These T cell receptor beta chains were read from a single sample in a study of cytomegalovirus exposure and HLA in healthy donors. Sequenced by immunoSEQ multiplex PCR; TCRdb stores in-frame clones only, minus some. The table has some 170,000 clones, 70% to 85% seen once; the top ten hold less than 4.5%. Sequences were obtained from PBMCs. Source of these receptors: a woman aged 55-70 years in good health and CMV-seropositive. CDR3s include the opening cysteine and the closing phenylalanine or tryptophan. Each record gives: CDR3 protein, CDR3 DNA, clone size, J gene, V gene, D gene. A D gene is named only where the DNA matches it firmly. Some rows mark clone size as missing; the rest say once, few, many or name a class of expanded clone.

CASSRFGRTSNTDTQYF,TGCGCCAGCAGCAGATTTGGGAGGACTTCTAACACAGATACGCAGTATTTT,-,TRBJ2-3,TRBV5-1,-
CATCRDRGYGYTF,TGTGCCACCTGCAGGGACAGGGGTTATGGCTACACCTTC,-,TRBJ1-2,TRBV2,TRBD1
CASSQGSNQPQHF,TGTGCCAGCAGTCAGGGAAGCAATCAGCCCCAGCATTTT,-,TRBJ1-5,TRBV6-5,-
CASSEGGQPQHF,TGTGCCAGCAGTGAAGGAGGTCAGCCCCAGCATTTT,-,TRBJ1-5,TRBV6-1,-
CASSSRDRERGSPDTQYF,TGTGCCAGCAGCTCCCGGGACAGGGAACGGGGGTCCCCAGATACGCAGTATTTT,-,TRBJ2-3,TRBV7-2,TRBD1
CASSTGTAQYF,TGTGCCAGCAGTACCGGGACAGCACAGTACTTC,-,TRBJ2-4,TRBV27,TRBD1
CASNTLAGGWDNEQFF,TGTGCCAGCAACACTCTAGCGGGAGGGTGGGACAATGAGCAGTTCTTC,-,TRBJ2-1,TRBV6-6,TRBD2
CASSPPGIQTQYF,TGTGCCAGCTCACCCCCAGGGATACAGACCCAGTACTTC,-,TRBJ2-5,TRBV18,-
CAISESGTGAYEQYF,TGTGCCATCAGTGAGTCAGGGACAGGGGCATACGAGCAGTACTTC,-,TRBJ2-7,TRBV10-3,TRBD1
CYCSGRAFRQETQYF,TGTTACTGTAGCGGGAGGGCCTTCCGCCAAGAGACCCAGTACTTC,-,TRBJ2-5,TRBV9,TRBD2
CASSQGLAGAAKTGELFF,TGTGCCAGCAGTCAGGGACTAGCGGGAGCAGCTAAAACCGGGGAGCTGTTTTTT,-,TRBJ2-2,TRBV28,TRBD2
CASGQGGYGYTF,TGTGCCAGCGGCCAGGGAGGCTATGGCTACACCTTC,-,TRBJ1-2,TRBV2,-
CASSSIIRRDTGELFF,TGTGCCAGCAGTTCTATTATTCGGAGAGACACCGGGGAGCTGTTTTTT,-,TRBJ2-2,TRBV27,-
CASSLAGQGPRLNTEAFF,TGTGCCAGCAGCTTGGCAGGTCAGGGCCCTCGGTTGAACACTGAAGCTTTCTTT,-,TRBJ1-1,TRBV5-6,-
CASSYSADTQYF,TGTGCCAGCAGCTATTCTGCGGATACGCAGTATTTT,-,TRBJ2-3,TRBV7-8,-
CASSYSVVNTEAFF,TGTGCCAGCAGTTACTCCGTAGTGAACACTGAAGCTTTCTTT,-,TRBJ1-1,TRBV6-5,-
CASRTTGTANQPQHF,TGTGCCAGTAGGACCACCGGGACAGCCAATCAGCCCCAGCATTTT,-,TRBJ1-5,TRBV19,TRBD1
CASSLIYPLSEQYF,TGTGCCAGCAGTTTAATTTATCCCCTTTCCGAGCAGTACTTC,few,TRBJ2-7,TRBV28,-
CAWSMGQGNNSPLHF,TGTGCCTGGAGTATGGGACAGGGTAACAATTCACCCCTCCACTTT,-,TRBJ1-6,TRBV30,TRBD1
CASSLGTSGETQYF,TGCGCCAGCAGCCTTGGGACTAGCGGAGAGACCCAGTACTTC,-,TRBJ2-5,TRBV4-1,TRBD2
CASSPTGSTDTQYF,TGTGCCAGCTCACCGACAGGGTCCACAGATACGCAGTATTTT,few,TRBJ2-3,TRBV18,TRBD1
CASSLTGGGTNEKLFF,TGTGCCAGCAGTTTGACAGGGGGTGGGACTAATGAAAAACTGTTTTTT,once,TRBJ1-4,TRBV28,TRBD1
CAWSVPQAGGNTIYF,TGTGCCTGGAGTGTCCCGCAGGCGGGGGGAAACACCATATATTTT,-,TRBJ1-3,TRBV30,-
CASSIRGTLHF,TGTGCCAGCAGTATTAGGGGCACCCTCCACTTT,few,TRBJ1-6,TRBV25-1,-
CAWSVLGGGAPFVTDTQYF,TGTGCCTGGAGTGTACTCGGCGGGGGGGCCCCCTTTGTCACAGATACGCAGTATTTT,-,TRBJ2-3,TRBV30,TRBD2
CASSREIRGAFF,TGTGCCAGCAGCCGTGAGATAAGGGGGGCTTTCTTT,-,TRBJ1-1,TRBV28,-
CASSRRTGIYEQFF,TGTGCCAGCTCACGGCGGACAGGGATATATGAGCAGTTCTTC,-,TRBJ2-1,TRBV18,TRBD1
CASSRTGEGYGYTF,TGTGCCAGCAGTCGAACGGGGGAGGGCTATGGCTACACCTTC,-,TRBJ1-2,TRBV2,-
CASSPNQGFSYNEQFF,TGTGCCAGCTCACCAAATCAGGGCTTCTCCTACAATGAGCAGTTCTTC,-,TRBJ2-1,TRBV18,-
CASSSPWVSGAADEQYF,TGTGCCAGCAGCTCCCCCTGGGTTAGCGGAGCCGCGGACGAGCAGTACTTC,-,TRBJ2-7,TRBV7-2,-
CASSPQTGTGNQPQHF,TGTGCCAGCTCTCCTCAGACCGGGACAGGGAATCAGCCCCAGCATTTT,-,TRBJ1-5,TRBV18,TRBD1
CASSPGRGVYHF,TGTGCCAGCAGCCCAGGACGGGGGGTGTACCACTTT,-,TRBJ1-6,TRBV7-2,-
CASKDRASTYNSPLHF,TGTGCCAGCAAAGACAGGGCGAGCACCTATAATTCACCCCTCCACTTT,once,TRBJ1-6,TRBV2,TRBD1
CASSFVLQAGNTIYF,TGTGCCAGCAGTTTCGTCCTACAGGCTGGAAACACCATATATTTT,-,TRBJ1-3,TRBV28,-
CASSRGLAGSNTGELFF,TGTGCCAGTAGTAGGGGACTAGCGGGGTCGAACACCGGGGAGCTGTTTTTT,once,TRBJ2-2,TRBV19,TRBD2
CASAGLDTQYF,TGCGCCAGCGCCGGTTTGGATACGCAGTATTTT,-,TRBJ2-3,TRBV10-2,-
CARKQGPEWNEQFF,TGTGCCCGTAAACAGGGACCCGAATGGAATGAGCAGTTCTTC,-,TRBJ2-1,TRBV30,-